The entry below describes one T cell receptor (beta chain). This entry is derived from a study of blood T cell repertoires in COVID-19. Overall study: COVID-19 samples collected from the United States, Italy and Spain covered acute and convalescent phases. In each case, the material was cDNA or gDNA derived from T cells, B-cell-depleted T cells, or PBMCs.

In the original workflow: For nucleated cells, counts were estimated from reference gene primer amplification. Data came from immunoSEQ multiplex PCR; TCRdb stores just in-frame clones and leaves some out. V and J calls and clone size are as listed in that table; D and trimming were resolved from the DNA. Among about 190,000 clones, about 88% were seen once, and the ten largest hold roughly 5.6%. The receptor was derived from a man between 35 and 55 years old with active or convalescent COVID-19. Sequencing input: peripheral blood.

CDR3 in amino acids: CASSAPGIEVVADTQYF. CDR3 coding DNA: TGTGCCAGCAGCGCTCCAGGGATTGAGGTTGTGGCAGATACGCAGTATTTT. The rearrangement joins TRBV9 to TRBJ2-3; possibly TRBD1 for D (5 bases). The CDR3 runs 17 residues. With 3 bases removed from V and 4 bases from J, the gap between germline ends came to 21 bases. Per the germline V gene, CDR1 is SGDLS and CDR2 is YYNGEE.